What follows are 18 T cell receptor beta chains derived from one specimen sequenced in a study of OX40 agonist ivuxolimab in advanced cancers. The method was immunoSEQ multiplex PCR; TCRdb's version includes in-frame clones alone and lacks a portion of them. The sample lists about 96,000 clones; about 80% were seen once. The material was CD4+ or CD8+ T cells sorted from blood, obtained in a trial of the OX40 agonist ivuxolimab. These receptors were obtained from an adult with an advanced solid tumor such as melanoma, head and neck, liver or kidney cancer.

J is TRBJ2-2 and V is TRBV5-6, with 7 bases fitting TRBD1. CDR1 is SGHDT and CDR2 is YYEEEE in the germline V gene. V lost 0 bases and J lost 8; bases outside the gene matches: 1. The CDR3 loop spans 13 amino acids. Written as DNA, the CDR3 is TGTGCCAGCAGCTTGGCGGGACAGGGGGAGCTGTTTTTT. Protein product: CASSLAGQGELFF.

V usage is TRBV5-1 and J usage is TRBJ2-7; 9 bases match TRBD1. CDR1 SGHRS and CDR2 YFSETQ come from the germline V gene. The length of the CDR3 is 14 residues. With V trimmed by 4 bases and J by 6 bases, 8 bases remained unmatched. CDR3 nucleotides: TGCGCCAGCAGCCCGACAGGGGGGTCACTCGAGCAGTACTTC. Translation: CASSPTGGSLEQYF. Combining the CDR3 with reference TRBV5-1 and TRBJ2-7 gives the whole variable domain KAGVTQTPRYLIKTRGQQVTLSCSPISGHRSVSWYQQTPGQGLQFLFEYFSETQRNKGNFPGRFSGRQFSNSRSEMNVSTLELGDSALYLCASSPTGGSLEQYFGPGTRLTVT.

The CDR3 DNA is TGCAGCGTTGAATGGAGCCTCTATGGCTACACCTTC. Amino acid sequence: CSVEWSLYGYTF. The chain has TRBV29-1 and TRBJ1-2; D is unclear. This CDR3 contains 12 residues. Trimming shortened V by 2 bases and J by 4 bases, and 8 bases separated the two germline ends. Germline loops: CDR1 SQVTM, CDR2 ANQGSEA.

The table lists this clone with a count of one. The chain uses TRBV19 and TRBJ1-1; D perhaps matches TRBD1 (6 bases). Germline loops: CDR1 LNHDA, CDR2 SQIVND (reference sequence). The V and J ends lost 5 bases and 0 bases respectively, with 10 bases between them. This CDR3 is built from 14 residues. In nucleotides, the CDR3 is TGTGCCAGTAGTGAAGACAGGATGAACACTGAAGCTTTCTTT. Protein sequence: CASSEDRMNTEAFF.

The DNA for the CDR3 is TGCGCCAGCAGTGAGCGGGGGGGTTACACCGGGGAGCTGTTTTTT. Protein: CASSERGGYTGELFF. V usage is TRBV10-2 and J usage is TRBJ2-2, with 8 positions matching TRBD2. This CDR3 is 15 amino acids long. From germline, CDR1 is WSHSY and CDR2 SAAADI. With 2 bases clipped from V and 3 bases from J, the junction kept 2 bases outside the gene matches.

This CDR3 is CASSPGTSGTPYEQYF. The CDR3, as DNA: TGTGCCAGCAGCCCGGGGACTAGCGGGACCCCGTACGAGCAGTACTTC. The chain uses TRBV7-8 and TRBJ2-7, with 13 positions matching TRBD2. The J segment lost 4 bases and the V segment lost 5 bases, leaving 8 bases of the junction unmatched. This CDR3 spans 16 amino acids. Looked up from germline, CDR1 is SGHVS and CDR2 is FQNEAQ. Full variable domain (missing parts from reference TRBV7-8 and TRBJ2-7): GAGVSQSPRYKVAKRGQDVALRCDPISGHVSLFWYQQALGQGPEFLTYFQNEAQLDKSGLPSDRFFAERPEGSVSTLKIQRTQQEDSAVYLCASSPGTSGTPYEQYFGPGTRLTVT.

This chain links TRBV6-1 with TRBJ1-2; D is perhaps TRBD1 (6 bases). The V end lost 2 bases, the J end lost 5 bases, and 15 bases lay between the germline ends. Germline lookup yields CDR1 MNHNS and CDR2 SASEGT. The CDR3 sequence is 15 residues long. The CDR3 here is CASSEQPTGSYGYTF. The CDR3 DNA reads TGTGCCAGCAGTGAACAGCCCACAGGGTCGTATGGCTACACCTTC.

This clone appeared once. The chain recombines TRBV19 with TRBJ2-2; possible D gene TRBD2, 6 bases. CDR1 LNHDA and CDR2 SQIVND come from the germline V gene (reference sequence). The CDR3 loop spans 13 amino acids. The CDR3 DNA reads TGTGCATCGGGACTTTCGAACACCGGGGAGCTGTTTTTT. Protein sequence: CASGLSNTGELFF.

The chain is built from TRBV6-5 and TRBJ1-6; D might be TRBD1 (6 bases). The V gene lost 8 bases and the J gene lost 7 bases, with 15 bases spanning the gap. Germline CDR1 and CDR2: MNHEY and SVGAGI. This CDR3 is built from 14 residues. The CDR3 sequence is CASGGTGSNSPLHF. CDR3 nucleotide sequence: TGTGCCAGCGGAGGAACAGGGAGCAATTCACCCCTCCACTTT.

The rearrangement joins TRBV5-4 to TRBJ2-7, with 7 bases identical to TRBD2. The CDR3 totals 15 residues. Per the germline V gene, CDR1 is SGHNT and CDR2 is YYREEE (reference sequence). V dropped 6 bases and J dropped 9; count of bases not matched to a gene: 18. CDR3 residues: CASNTRSGTTSAQYF. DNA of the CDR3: TGTGCCAGCAACACACGATCTGGGACTACCTCCGCGCAGTACTTC.

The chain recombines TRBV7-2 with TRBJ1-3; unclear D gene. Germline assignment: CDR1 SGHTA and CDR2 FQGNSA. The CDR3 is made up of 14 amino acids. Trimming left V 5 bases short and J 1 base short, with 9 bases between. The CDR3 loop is CASSLQQSGNTIYF. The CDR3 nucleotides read TGTGCCAGCAGCCTACAGCAGTCTGGAAACACCATATATTTT.

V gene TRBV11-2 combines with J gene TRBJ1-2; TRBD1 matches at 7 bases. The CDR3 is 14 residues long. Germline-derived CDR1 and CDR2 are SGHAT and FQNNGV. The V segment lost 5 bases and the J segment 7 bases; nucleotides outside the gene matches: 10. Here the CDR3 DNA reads TGTGCCAGCAGCGGAGTTCCAGGGGGTGTTGGCTACACCTTC. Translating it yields CASSGVPGGVGYTF.

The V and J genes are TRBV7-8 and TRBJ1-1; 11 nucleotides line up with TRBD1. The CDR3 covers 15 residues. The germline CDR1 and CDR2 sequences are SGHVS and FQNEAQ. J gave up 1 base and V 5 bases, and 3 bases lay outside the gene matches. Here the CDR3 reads CASSTDRGRNTEAFF. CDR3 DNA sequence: TGTGCCAGCAGCACGGACAGGGGGCGGAACACTGAAGCTTTCTTT.

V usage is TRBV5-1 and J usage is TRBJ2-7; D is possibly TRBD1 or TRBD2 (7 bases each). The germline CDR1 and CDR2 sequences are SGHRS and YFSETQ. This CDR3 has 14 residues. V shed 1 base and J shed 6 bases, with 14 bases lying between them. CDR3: CASSLPTRGGEQYF. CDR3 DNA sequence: TGCGCCAGCAGCTTGCCGACCAGGGGGGGCGAGCAGTACTTC.

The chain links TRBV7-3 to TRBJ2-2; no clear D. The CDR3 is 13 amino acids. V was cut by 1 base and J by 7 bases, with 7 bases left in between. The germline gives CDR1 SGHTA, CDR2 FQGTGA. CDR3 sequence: CASSLMGNGELFF. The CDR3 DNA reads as TGTGCCAGCAGCTTAATGGGGAACGGGGAGCTGTTTTTT. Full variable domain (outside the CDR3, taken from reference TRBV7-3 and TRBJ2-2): GAGVSQTPSNKVTEKGKYVELRCDPISGHTALYWYRQSLGQGPEFLIYFQGTGAADDSGLPNDRFFAVRPEGSVSTLKIQRTERGDSAVYLCASSLMGNGELFFGEGSRLTVL.

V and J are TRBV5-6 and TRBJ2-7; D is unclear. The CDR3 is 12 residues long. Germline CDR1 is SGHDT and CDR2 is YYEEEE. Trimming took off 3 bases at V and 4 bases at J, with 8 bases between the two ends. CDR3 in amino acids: CASSSPAYEQYF. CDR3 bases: TGTGCCAGCAGCTCTCCAGCTTACGAGCAGTACTTC.

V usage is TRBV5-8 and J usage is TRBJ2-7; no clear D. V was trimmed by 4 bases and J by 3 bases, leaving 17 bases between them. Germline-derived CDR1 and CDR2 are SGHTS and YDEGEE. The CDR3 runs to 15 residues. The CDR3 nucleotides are TGTGCCAGCAGCCCCCATAGGTGGCCCCGCTACGAGCAGTACTTC. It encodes CASSPHRWPRYEQYF.

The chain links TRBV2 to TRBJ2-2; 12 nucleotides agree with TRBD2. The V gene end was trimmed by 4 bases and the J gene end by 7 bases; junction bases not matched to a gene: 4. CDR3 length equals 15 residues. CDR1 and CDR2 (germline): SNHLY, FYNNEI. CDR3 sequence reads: CASSGLAGEFGELFF. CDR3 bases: TGTGCCAGCAGTGGACTAGCGGGGGAGTTCGGGGAGCTGTTTTTT.